The T cell receptor (beta chain) described here comes from a study of identical twins. TCRdb re-derived calls from the 5' RACE reads in MiXCR, one entry per CDR3 protein. This repertoire shows 300,000 to 400,000 distinct CDR3 sequences, over 9% found once; its top ten account for approximately 7.5%. This clonotype showed up just a few times. The data also belong to a second study, concerning yellow fever vaccine responses in identical twins.

The sequenced sample was CD8+ T cells sorted from blood. This clonotype was sampled from a woman aged 18-30 years in good health.

The CDR3 loop reads CSARPGGGPTVSTDTQYF. The DNA for the CDR3 is TGCAGTGCTAGACCGGGAGGGGGGCCGACTGTTAGCACAGATACGCAGTATTTT. The V call is TRBV20-1, the J call TRBJ2-3; 8 bases align to TRBD2. Germline V gene sequence: CDR1 DFQATT, CDR2 SNEGSKA (reference sequence). CDR3 length: 18 residues. Trimming at V came to 2 bases and at J to 0 bases, leaving 13 bases not matched to a gene.